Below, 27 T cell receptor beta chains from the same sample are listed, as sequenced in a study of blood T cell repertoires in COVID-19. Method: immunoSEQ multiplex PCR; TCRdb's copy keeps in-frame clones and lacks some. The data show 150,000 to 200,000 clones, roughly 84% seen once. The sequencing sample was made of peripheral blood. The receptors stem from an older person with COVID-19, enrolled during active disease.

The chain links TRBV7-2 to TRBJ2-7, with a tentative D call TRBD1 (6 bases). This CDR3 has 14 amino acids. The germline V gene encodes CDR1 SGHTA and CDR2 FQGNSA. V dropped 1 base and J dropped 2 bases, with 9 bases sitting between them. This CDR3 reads CASSLDAGAYEQYF. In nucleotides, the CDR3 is TGTGCCAGCAGCTTAGACGCAGGGGCCTACGAGCAGTACTTC.

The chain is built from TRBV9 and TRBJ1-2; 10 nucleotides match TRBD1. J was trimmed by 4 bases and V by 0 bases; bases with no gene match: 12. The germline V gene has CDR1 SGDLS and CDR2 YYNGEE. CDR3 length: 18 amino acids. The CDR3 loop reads CASSVVGRRGDRGYGYTF. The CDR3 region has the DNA TGTGCCAGCAGCGTAGTCGGGAGGAGGGGGGACAGGGGCTATGGCTACACCTTC.

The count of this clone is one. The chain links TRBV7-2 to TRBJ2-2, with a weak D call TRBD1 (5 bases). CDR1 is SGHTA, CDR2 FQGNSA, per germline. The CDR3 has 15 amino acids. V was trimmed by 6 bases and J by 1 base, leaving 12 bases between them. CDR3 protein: CASSRGLMNTGELFF. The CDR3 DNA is TGTGCCAGCAGTAGGGGCTTAATGAACACCGGGGAGCTGTTTTTT.

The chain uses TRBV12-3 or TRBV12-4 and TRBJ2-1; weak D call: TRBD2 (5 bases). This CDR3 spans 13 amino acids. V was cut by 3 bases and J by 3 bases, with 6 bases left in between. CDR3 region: CASSFGGYNEQFF. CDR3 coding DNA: TGTGCCAGCAGTTTCGGAGGCTACAATGAGCAGTTCTTC.

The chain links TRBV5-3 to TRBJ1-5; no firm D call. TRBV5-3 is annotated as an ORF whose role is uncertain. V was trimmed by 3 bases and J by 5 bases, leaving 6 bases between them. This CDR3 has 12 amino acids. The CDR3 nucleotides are TGTGCCAGAAGCTGGGGAGATCAGCCCCAGCATTTT. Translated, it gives CARSWGDQPQHF.

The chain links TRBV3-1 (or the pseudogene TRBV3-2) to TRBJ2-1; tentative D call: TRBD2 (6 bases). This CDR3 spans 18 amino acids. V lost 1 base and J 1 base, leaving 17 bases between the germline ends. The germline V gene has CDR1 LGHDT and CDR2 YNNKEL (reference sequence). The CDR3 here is CASSQVGGRRRSYNEQFF. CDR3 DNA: TGTGCCAGCAGCCAAGTGGGGGGTCGGCGTAGGTCCTACAATGAGCAGTTCTTC.

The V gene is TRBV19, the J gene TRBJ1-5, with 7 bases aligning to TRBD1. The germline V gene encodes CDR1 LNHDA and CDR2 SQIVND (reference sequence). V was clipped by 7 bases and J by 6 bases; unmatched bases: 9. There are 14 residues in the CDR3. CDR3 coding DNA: TGTGCCAGTACCCAGACAGGGACGTTTCAGCCCCAGCATTTT. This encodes CASTQTGTFQPQHF.

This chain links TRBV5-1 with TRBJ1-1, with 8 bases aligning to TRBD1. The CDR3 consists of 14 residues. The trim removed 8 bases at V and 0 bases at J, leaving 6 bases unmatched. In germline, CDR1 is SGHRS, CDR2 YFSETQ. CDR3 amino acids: CASRTGRVNTEAFF. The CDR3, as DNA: TGCGCCAGTAGGACAGGGAGGGTGAACACTGAAGCTTTCTTT.

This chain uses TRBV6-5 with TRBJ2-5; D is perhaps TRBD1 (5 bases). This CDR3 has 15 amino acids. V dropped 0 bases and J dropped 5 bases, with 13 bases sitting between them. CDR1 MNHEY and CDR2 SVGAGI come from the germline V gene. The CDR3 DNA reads TGTGCCAGCAGTTACTCGTTAGGGGTAGGGGAGACCCAGTACTTC. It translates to CASSYSLGVGETQYF.

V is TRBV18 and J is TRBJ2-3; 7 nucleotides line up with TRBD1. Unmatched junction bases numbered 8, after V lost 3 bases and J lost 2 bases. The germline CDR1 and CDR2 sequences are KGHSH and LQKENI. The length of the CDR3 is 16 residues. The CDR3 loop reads CASSPGIGQDTDTQYF. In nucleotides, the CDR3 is TGTGCCAGCTCACCGGGGATTGGACAGGACACAGATACGCAGTATTTT.

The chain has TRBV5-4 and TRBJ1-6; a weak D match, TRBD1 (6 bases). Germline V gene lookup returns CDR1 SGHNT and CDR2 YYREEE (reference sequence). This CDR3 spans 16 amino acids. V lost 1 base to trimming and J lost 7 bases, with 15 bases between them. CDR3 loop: CASSLSRQGLNSPLHF. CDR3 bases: TGTGCCAGCAGCTTGAGTAGGCAGGGGCTCAATTCACCCCTCCACTTT.

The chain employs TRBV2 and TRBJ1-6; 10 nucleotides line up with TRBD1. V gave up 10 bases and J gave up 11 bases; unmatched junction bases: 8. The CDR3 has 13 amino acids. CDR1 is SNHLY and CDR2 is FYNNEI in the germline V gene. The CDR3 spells CATSGQGSPPLHF. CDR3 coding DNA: TGTGCCACATCGGGACAGGGGAGTCCACCCCTCCACTTT.

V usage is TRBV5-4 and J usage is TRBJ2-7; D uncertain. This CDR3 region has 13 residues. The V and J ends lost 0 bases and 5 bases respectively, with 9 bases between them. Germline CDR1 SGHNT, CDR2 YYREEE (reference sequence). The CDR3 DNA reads TGTGCCAGCAGCTTGGACGGGTGGAACGAGCAGTACTTC. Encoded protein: CASSLDGWNEQYF.

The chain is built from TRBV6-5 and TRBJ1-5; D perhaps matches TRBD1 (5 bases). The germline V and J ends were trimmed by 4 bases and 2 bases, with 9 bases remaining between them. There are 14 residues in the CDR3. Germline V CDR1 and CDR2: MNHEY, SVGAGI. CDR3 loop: CASSLQGGNQPQHF. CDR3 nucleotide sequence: TGTGCCAGCAGTTTGCAGGGTGGCAATCAGCCCCAGCATTTT.

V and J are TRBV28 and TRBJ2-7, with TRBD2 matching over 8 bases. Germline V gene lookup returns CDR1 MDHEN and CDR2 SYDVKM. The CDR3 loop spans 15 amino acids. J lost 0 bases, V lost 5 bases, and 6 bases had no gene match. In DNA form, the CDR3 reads TGTGCCAGCAGTACAGTAGCGGGACCCTCCTACGAGCAGTACTTC. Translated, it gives CASSTVAGPSYEQYF.

The CDR3 region has the DNA TGTGCCATCAGTGACGTTGCTGGGGCCAACGTCCTGACTTTC. It yields the protein CAISDVAGANVLTF. V usage is TRBV10-3 and J usage is TRBJ2-6; D call uncertain. Germline V gene sequence: CDR1 ENHRY, CDR2 SYGVKD. The CDR3 covers 14 residues. The V and J ends lost 3 bases and 2 bases respectively, with 5 bases between them.

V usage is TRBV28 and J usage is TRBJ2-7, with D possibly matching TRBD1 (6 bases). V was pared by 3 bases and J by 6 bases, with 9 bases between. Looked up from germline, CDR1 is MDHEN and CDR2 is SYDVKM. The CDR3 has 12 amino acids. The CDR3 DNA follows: TGTGCCAGCAGTTTGTTAGGGGGCGAGCAGTACTTC. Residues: CASSLLGGEQYF.

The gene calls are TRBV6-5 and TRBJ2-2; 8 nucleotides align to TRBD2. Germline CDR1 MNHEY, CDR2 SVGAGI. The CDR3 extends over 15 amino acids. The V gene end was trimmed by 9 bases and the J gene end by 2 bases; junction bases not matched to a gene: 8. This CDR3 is CASISGSLNTGELFF. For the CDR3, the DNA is TGTGCCAGTATCAGCGGGAGCCTTAACACCGGGGAGCTGTTTTTT.

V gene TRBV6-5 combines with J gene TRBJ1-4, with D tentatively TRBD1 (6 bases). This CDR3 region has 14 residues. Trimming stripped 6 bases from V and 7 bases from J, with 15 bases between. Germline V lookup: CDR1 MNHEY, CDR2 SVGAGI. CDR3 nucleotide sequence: TGTGCCAGCAGCCGCGGGGGGGCGGGTGAAAAACTGTTTTTT. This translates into CASSRGGAGEKLFF.

The CDR3 DNA reads as TGTGCCAGCTCACCGGGGGCCACCATGAACACTGAAGCTTTCTTT. The encoded protein is CASSPGATMNTEAFF. This rearrangement joins TRBV18 to TRBJ1-1, with a possible D match to TRBD1 (6 bases). V lost 3 bases and J 0 bases, leaving 11 bases between the germline ends. Germline V gene lookup returns CDR1 KGHSH and CDR2 LQKENI. The CDR3 contains 15 residues.

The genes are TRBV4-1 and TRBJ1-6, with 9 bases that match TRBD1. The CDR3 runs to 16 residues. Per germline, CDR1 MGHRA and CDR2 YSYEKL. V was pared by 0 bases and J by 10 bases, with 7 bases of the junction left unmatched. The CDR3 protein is CASSQDAGTGLSPLHF. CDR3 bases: TGCGCCAGCAGCCAAGACGCCGGGACAGGGTTATCACCCCTCCACTTT.

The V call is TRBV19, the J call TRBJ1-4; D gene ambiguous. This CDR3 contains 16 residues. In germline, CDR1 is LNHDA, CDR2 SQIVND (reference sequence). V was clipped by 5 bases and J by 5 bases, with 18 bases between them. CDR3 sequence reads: CASSVQVANANEKLFF. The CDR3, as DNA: TGTGCCAGTAGTGTGCAAGTGGCAAACGCCAATGAAAAACTGTTTTTT. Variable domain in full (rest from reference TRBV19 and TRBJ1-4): DGGITQSPKYLFRKEGQNVTLSCEQNLNHDAMYWYRQDPGQGLRLIYYSQIVNDFQKGDIAEGYSVSREKKESFPLTVTSAQKNPTAFYLCASSVQVANANEKLFFGSGTQLSVL.

CDR3 in amino acids: CASSLSRTAFEANEKLFF. Here the CDR3 DNA reads TGTGCCAGCAGTTTATCTCGCACGGCCTTTGAGGCTAATGAAAAACTGTTTTTT. The chain recombines TRBV28 with TRBJ1-4, with D unclear. The CDR3 has 18 residues. Per germline, CDR1 MDHEN and CDR2 SYDVKM. Trimming stripped 1 base from V and 3 bases from J, with 18 bases between.

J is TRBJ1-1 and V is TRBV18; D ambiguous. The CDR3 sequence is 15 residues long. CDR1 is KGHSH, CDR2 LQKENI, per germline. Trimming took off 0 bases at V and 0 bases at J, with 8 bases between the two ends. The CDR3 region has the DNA TGTGCCAGCTCACCACCGGCTGCATTGAACACTGAAGCTTTCTTT. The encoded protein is CASSPPAALNTEAFF. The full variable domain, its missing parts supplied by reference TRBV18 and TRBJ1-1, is NAGVMQNPRHLVRRRGQEARLRCSPMKGHSHVYWYRQLPEEGLKFMVYLQKENIIDESGMPKERFSAEFPKEGPSILRIQQVVRGDSAAYFCASSPPAALNTEAFFGQGTRLTVV.

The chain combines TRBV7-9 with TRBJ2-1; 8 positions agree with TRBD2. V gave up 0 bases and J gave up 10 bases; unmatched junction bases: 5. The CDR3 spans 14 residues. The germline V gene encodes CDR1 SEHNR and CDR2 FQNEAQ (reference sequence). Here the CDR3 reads CASSLASGMWEQFF. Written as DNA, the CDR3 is TGTGCCAGCAGCTTAGCTAGCGGGATGTGGGAGCAGTTCTTC.

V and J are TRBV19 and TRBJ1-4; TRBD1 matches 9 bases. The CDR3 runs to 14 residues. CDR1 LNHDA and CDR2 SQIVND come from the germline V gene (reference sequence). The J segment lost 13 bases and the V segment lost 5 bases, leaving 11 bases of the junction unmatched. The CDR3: CASSLRDRDRGLFF. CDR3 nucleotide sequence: TGTGCCAGTAGTCTCCGGGACAGGGACAGAGGACTGTTTTTT.

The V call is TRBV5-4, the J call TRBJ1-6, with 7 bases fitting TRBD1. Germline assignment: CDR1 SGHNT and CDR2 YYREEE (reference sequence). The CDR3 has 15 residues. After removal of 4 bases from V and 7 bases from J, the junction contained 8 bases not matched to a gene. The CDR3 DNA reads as TGTGCCAGCAGCGGGCGTGGGGACAGCAATTCACCCCTCCACTTT. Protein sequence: CASSGRGDSNSPLHF.